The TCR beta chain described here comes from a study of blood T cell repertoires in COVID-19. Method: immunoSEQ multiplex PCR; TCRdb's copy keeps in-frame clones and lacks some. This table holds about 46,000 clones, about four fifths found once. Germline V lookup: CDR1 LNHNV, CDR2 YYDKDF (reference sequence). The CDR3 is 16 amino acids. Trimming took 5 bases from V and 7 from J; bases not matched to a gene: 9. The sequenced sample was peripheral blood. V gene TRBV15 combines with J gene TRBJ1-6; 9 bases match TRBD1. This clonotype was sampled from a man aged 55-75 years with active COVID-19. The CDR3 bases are TGTGCCACCAGCGCGTGGGACAGGGAAGAGAATTCACCCCTCCACTTT. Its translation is CATSAWDREENSPLHF.